The sequence of this T cell receptor beta chain was determined in a study of cytomegalovirus exposure and HLA in healthy donors (dated by TCRdb to 2015 to 2018). About the investigation overall: According to an earlier analysis of a few hundred of the donors, about 179 million T cells yielded 90 million to 140 million unique TCR beta sequences and roughly 280 Gb of sequence data. Besides the first cohort of approximately 670 subjects, a separate validation cohort made up of 120 different subjects was used. The genetic ancestry cluster associated with self-reported Caucasian donors included 70% to 85% of the roughly 400 genotyped donors. Across around 400 genotyped donors of the cohort, an average of about 250,000 unique TCR beta nucleotide sequences per donor were sequenced, and approximately 19% of those sequences were non-productive. High-throughput TCR immunosequencing, statistical association of individual TCRs with disease status, and machine learning were combined to predict cytomegalovirus infection status. Several DR-DQ haplotypes were treated as single units for association and clustering because of strong linkage in the cohort. A later genetic analysis took genome-wide SNP genotypes for about 55% of the roughly 700 donors and used that subset as a discovery cohort. Every discovery cohort repertoire had been produced on one sequencing platform. Rather than using new phenotypic data, the later analysis identified candidate immune exposures from TCR beta sequences and from how often those sequences occurred across donors. About 280 gigabases of sequencing data and 75 million to 85 million unique TCR sequences made up an early release that covered around 640 HLA-typed donors. The number of donors typed differed by locus, with roughly 629-640 for A, B, C, DRB1 and DQB1, roughly 520 for DQA1, some 570 for DPA1, and 472 for DPB1. An earlier analysis of 587 of the donors used high-throughput TCR beta sequencing to judge whether each TCR beta V gene segment behaved as functional or pseudogenic. Alongside the repertoire data, information on donor age, sex, ethnicity and CMV serostatus was compiled. The study used immunosequencing to profile the T cell repertoires of several hundred subjects and linked those repertoires to cytomegalovirus serostatus. To study patterns of TCR occurrence, a later analysis re-analyzed previously published TCR beta repertoires from under 750 donors and added high-resolution HLA genotyping. The aim of the study was to test whether cataloging public T cell receptors could identify signatures of past pathogen exposure. HLA typing included class I and class II loci at four-digit resolution. Points the paper makes about the study in general: The presence/absence analyses assumed that sequencing depth was roughly uniform across donors, and that assumption may not be true. In vitro tests confirmed that a few of the cytomegalovirus-associated TCR beta chains recognize cytomegalovirus antigens. Linkage disequilibrium might explain the correlated functional status among segregating V segments, but an unknown experimental factor could not be ruled out. In this cohort, only TCR beta chains were sequenced, and detectable features were limited by the absence of alpha or paired-chain data. The earlier analysis of around 600 of the donors excluded fewer than 20 rarely observed V segments, including chromosome 9 orphons, because counts were too low. A further reported finding was that TCR beta sequences accurately predicted the HLA-A and HLA-B alleles for most subjects in the first cohort. In a later analysis, HLA-associated TCR beta chains were found to be more clonally expanded and to have lower generation probabilities than equally common non-associated chains. At a false discovery rate of 0.05, a later analysis linked 15,000 to 20,000 TCR beta sequences to specific HLA alleles. According to a later analysis, parvovirus B19, influenza, CMV and Epstein-Barr virus appeared linked to several top co-occurrence clusters. The study listed over 150 TCR beta chains as associated with cytomegalovirus. Compared with the roughly 600-donor mean, donors in an Asian-associated ancestry cluster had fewer N-insertions in productive TCRs, according to a later genetic analysis. Most TCR sequences were observed very rarely across donors, whereas some public TCRs were present in many individuals. A later analysis found that TCR association rates varied across HLA loci, with DRB1 alleles showing the most associated TCRs and HLA-C alleles the fewest. In both the original and validation cohorts, the classifier was reported to diagnose cytomegalovirus status with high specificity and sensitivity. The sequencing pipeline was judged likely to have produced a cluster of highly shared sequence variants as a technical artifact. The 87-base-pair reads could not distinguish some IMGT-functional V segments, including TRBV6-2 and TRBV6-3, so those segments were excluded. Most CMV-associated TCR beta chains appeared to be HLA-restricted in a later analysis, and the HLA associations seemed to be driven largely by CMV exposure. In an earlier analysis of some 550 of the donors, most TCR beta V segments were observed in productive rearrangements about 90% or about 30% of the time, broadly matching IMGT annotations. HLA typing was unavailable for some donors at each locus, so association tests used only the typed subset. In a later genetic analysis, a missense DCLRE1C variant was associated with V-gene and J-gene trimming of TCR beta chains, and the association was replicated in an independent cohort. Immune exposure information for the cohort was limited to CMV serostatus. The authors suggested that the approach could potentially be extended to other disease states and immunological phenotypes. When HLA alleles, especially DR and DQ, strongly co-occurred, attributing TCR associations to individual alleles was difficult.

Concerning this clone itself: No cognate antigen has been identified for it. One base away there is no much larger clone; base qualities are not given.

In total, roughly 670 healthy bone marrow donors made up the cohort. At the time of sampling, all cohort members were nominally healthy, though unrecorded immune exposures were likely present. The donor was CMV seronegative and belonged to the group of over 350 seronegative cohort members. Every donor gave a peripheral blood sample, and the peripheral blood mononuclear cells from that sample were used for TCR beta sequencing. The Qiagen DNeasy Blood Extraction Kit was used to extract genomic DNA from the blood cell samples. The germline V gene (reference sequence) provides CDR1 LNHDA and CDR2 SQIVND. The germline ends are 9 bases apart after V is trimmed by 6 bases and J by 1 base. Taken from cysteine to phenylalanine, the CDR3 has 13 residues. The entry retains the CDR3 DNA only, 39 bases that are in frame from base 1. Receptor amplification or capture employed the immunoSEQ multiplex PCR assay. A mixture of 60 forward primers for TCR Vbeta segments and 13 reverse primers for TCR Jbeta segments was used in the multiplex PCR. The CDR3 region of rearranged TCR beta genes was amplified from genomic DNA with a multiplex PCR assay. The Illumina HiSeq System was used to sequence the amplified TCR beta libraries as 87-base-pair reads. Under the source paper's analysis protocol: A later analysis counted approximately 84 million unique TCR beta chains across the 690 or so repertoires, and around 9.9 million of these chains were shared by at least two donors. To remove PCR and sequencing errors, raw reads were error-corrected and collapsed into unique sequences using a nearest-neighbor algorithm that merged closely related sequences. CDR3 sequences were aligned to IMGT reference sequences to assign V, D and J gene segments. For a sequence to be retained, a match of at least six nucleotides to both a V gene segment and a J gene segment was required. Rearrangements were called productive when the CDR3 lacked stop codons and stayed in frame with V and J; all others were non-productive. Following IMGT convention, CDR3 was defined as the stretch from the second conserved V-encoded cysteine to the conserved J-encoded phenylalanine. The earlier analysis of about 620 of the donors excluded sequences that lacked an unambiguous match to a single V gene segment. An earlier analysis of around 600 of the donors classified V segments as functional when productive rearrangements were above 56.7% and as segregating when the standard deviation between donors was above 5%. A statistical classification framework was developed to diagnose cytomegalovirus status using the catalog of TCR beta chain sequences. In a later analysis, TCR nucleotide sequences were compared against IMGT/GENE-DB human TR gene sequences so that V and J genes could be assigned. A later analysis assigned CDR3 sequences and most-parsimonious VDJ recombination scenarios with the TCRdist pipeline. In a later analysis, every TCR beta chain was defined by the combination of its CDR3 amino acid sequence and its V-gene family, and reads without a unique V-gene family were dropped. To address suspected cross-contamination and a sequencing artifact, a later analysis removed 450 to 700 highly shared, low-generation-probability nucleotide sequences. In a later analysis, a clonal expansion index was calculated for each public chain from normalized within-repertoire ranks of inferred template counts. In a later analysis, generation probabilities were computed using a VDJ recombination model fitted to out-of-frame rearrangements, and the results were checked against IGoR. In a later analysis, TCR-TCR, TCR-HLA and TCR-CMV co-occurrence was scored with hypergeometric tests, and a repertoire-size bias correction was applied to TCR pairs. False discovery rates were estimated in a later analysis by permuting HLA or CMV assignments 20 times. A later analysis grouped co-occurring TCRs with DBSCAN, adding TCRdist sequence similarity when clustering within HLA-allele-positive subsets. Co-occurrence clustering excluded repertoires with fewer than 30,000 or more than 120,000 public chains, plus five with anomalous nucleotide sharing. Entries here come from immuneACCESS through TCRdb and include only in-frame sequences with V and J called. Some clones fail to appear in such tables; in the studies checked, an unresolved V gene covers under half of the shortfall, and the cause of the remainder is unknown. For V, J and clone size, that table is used; D and trimming come from the DNA. The sample data list about 160,000 clones, and more than 80% of these were observed just once. The ten largest clones take up approximately 2.4% of the sample.

Specimen: PBMCs. In this chain, TRBV19 is recombined with TRBJ2-5, with no reliable assignment of the D segment. The receptor was derived from a male donor in good health and CMV-seronegative. The encoded CDR3 is CASRLGSQETQYF. The nucleotide sequence is TGTGCCAGTAGGCTGGGCAGCCAAGAGACCCAGTACTTC.